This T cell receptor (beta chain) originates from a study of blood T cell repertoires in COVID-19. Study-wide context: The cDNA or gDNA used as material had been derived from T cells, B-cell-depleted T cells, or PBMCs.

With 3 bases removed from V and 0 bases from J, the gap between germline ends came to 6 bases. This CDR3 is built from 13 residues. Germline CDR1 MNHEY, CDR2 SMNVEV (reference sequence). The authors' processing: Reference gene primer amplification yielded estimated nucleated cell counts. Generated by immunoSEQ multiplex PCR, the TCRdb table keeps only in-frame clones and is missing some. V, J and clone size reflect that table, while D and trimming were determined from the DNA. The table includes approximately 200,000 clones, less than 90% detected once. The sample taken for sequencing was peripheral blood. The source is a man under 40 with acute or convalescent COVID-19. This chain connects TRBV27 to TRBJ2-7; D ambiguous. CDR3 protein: CASSLPGSYEQYF. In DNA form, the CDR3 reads TGTGCCAGCAGTTTGCCGGGCTCCTACGAGCAGTACTTC.